A single sample gave rise to the 14 T cell receptor beta chains below, sequenced in a study of T cells in narcolepsy. Repertoires were generated with immunoSEQ multiplex PCR, while TCRdb's copy carries only in-frame clones and drops some. The table includes tens of thousands of clones, 65% to 85% detected once. Sequenced input: memory (CD45RA-) CD4+ T cells from blood. The receptors stem from a human donor in good health.

The chain employs TRBV30 and TRBJ2-3; 12 nucleotides agree with TRBD2. The CDR3 length is 15 residues. In germline, CDR1 is GTSNPN, CDR2 SVGIG (reference sequence). This CDR3 reads CAAPLTSGRTDTQYF. The CDR3 DNA reads as TGTGCTGCCCCCCTGACTAGCGGGAGAACAGATACGCAGTATTTT.

This clone came up a few times. V and J are TRBV30 and TRBJ1-5; D call uncertain. The V gene's germline CDR1 is GTSNPN and CDR2 SVGIG (reference sequence). The CDR3 has 13 residues. With 0 bases removed from V and 4 bases from J, the gap between germline ends came to 7 bases. The CDR3 DNA reads as TGTGCCTGGAGTGTAGACGAGAATCAGCCCCAGCATTTT. As protein: CAWSVDENQPQHF.

The rearrangement uses TRBV18 and TRBJ2-2; the D is unclear. Germline loops: CDR1 KGHSH, CDR2 LQKENI. Trimming left V 3 bases short and J 4 bases short, with 3 bases between. The CDR3 is 12 amino acids. Written as DNA, the CDR3 is TGTGCCAGCTCACCGGTCACCGGGGAGCTGTTTTTT. This codes for CASSPVTGELFF.

This chain links TRBV28 with TRBJ1-1; unclear D gene. CDR1 MDHEN and CDR2 SYDVKM come from the germline V gene. This CDR3 has 12 amino acids. V shed 4 bases and J shed 6 bases, with 9 bases lying between them. CDR3 bases: TGTGCCAGCAGTTCAGGTAGCGCTGAAGCTTTCTTT. Amino acids: CASSSGSAEAFF.

This clone showed up just once. The V and J genes are TRBV13 and TRBJ1-2; 8 nucleotides match TRBD1. The CDR3 contains 15 residues. The germline CDR1 and CDR2 sequences are PRHDT and FYEKMQ (reference sequence). Germline trimming cut 5 bases from V and 7 bases from J; bases unmatched to any gene: 12. This CDR3 is CASSDHGQGIPGYTF. CDR3 DNA sequence: TGTGCCAGCAGCGATCATGGACAGGGTATTCCTGGCTACACCTTC.

V usage is TRBV27 and J usage is TRBJ2-5; 7 positions match TRBD1. The trim removed 4 bases at V and 6 bases at J, leaving 11 bases unmatched. CDR1 is MNHEY, CDR2 SMNVEV, per germline (reference sequence). The CDR3 consists of 15 residues. The CDR3 DNA reads as TGTGCCAGCAGTTCGTGGCGGCGACAGGGACAGACCCAGTACTTC. It yields the protein CASSSWRRQGQTQYF.

The CDR3 region has the DNA TGTGCCAGCAGTTTCCAGGGTACAGATACGCAGTATTTT. Translating it yields CASSFQGTDTQYF. The V and J genes are TRBV6-1 and TRBJ2-3; the D gene is possibly TRBD1 (5 bases). The length of the CDR3 is 13 residues. Trimming shortened V by 5 bases and J by 3 bases, and 9 bases separated the two germline ends. The germline CDR1 and CDR2 sequences are MNHNS and SASEGT.

V gene TRBV27 combines with J gene TRBJ2-2, with 11 bases aligning to TRBD2. This CDR3 contains 15 residues. Germline CDR1 is MNHEY and CDR2 is SMNVEV (reference sequence). V lost 3 bases, J lost 7 bases, and 4 bases stayed unmatched. The CDR3 DNA sequence: TGTGCCAGCAGTTTTAGCGGGAGGGCCCACGGGGAGCTGTTTTTT. This encodes CASSFSGRAHGELFF.

This rearrangement joins TRBV10-3 to TRBJ2-3, with D perhaps matching TRBD2 (6 bases). V lost 10 bases to trimming and J lost 0 bases, with 11 bases between them. This CDR3 has 13 residues. Germline V gene lookup returns CDR1 ENHRY and CDR2 SYGVKD. DNA of the CDR3: TGTGCCACCCGGGGGTTAAGCACAGATACGCAGTATTTT. Its translation: CATRGLSTDTQYF.

The rearrangement links TRBV4-3 to TRBJ1-5; D perhaps matches TRBD1 (5 bases). The CDR3 spans 13 residues. The germline V and J ends were trimmed by 0 bases and 10 bases, with 10 bases remaining between them. Per the germline V gene, CDR1 is LGHNA and CDR2 is YSLEER. The DNA for the CDR3 is TGCGCCAGCAGCCAAGACAGGGTAGGTCCCCAGCATTTT. Protein: CASSQDRVGPQHF.

The chain uses TRBV5-6 and TRBJ2-1, with 8 bases fitting TRBD2. Trimming cost V 0 bases and J 1 base; bases outside gene matches: 12. The CDR3 length is 19 residues. CDR1 is SGHDT and CDR2 is YYEEEE in the germline V gene. The CDR3 region is CASSLGGTRDVGSYNEQFF. DNA for the CDR3: TGTGCCAGCAGCTTGGGGGGGACTAGAGACGTTGGGTCCTACAATGAGCAGTTCTTC. Supplemented by reference TRBV5-6 and TRBJ2-1, the full variable domain reads DAGVTQSPTHLIKTRGQQVTLRCSPKSGHDTVSWYQQALGQGPQFIFQYYEEEERQRGNFPDRFSGHQFPNYSSELNVNALLLGDSALYLCASSLGGTRDVGSYNEQFFGPGTRLTVL.

The genes are TRBV15 and TRBJ2-5; D uncertain. From germline, CDR1 is LNHNV and CDR2 YYDKDF (reference sequence). The CDR3 runs 14 residues. V was shortened by 3 bases and J by 5 bases, with 13 bases between the two germline ends. CDR3 DNA: TGTGCCACCAGCAGTGAAGACGGCTGGGAGACCCAGTACTTC. It codes for CATSSEDGWETQYF.

The gene calls are TRBV9 and TRBJ2-1, with 7 nucleotides matching TRBD2. After removal of 0 bases from V and 4 bases from J, the junction contained 4 bases not matched to a gene. Germline loops: CDR1 SGDLS, CDR2 YYNGEE. The CDR3 covers 15 residues. CDR3 nucleotides: TGTGCCAGCAGCGTAGACCTAGCGGAATACAATGAGCAGTTCTTC. It is translated as CASSVDLAEYNEQFF.

The CDR3 sequence is CAISGGKVSYNEQFF. The CDR3 DNA follows: TGTGCCATCAGTGGAGGAAAGGTCTCCTACAATGAGCAGTTCTTC. The V call is TRBV10-3, the J call TRBJ2-1; D is uncertain. The CDR3 is 15 amino acids. Germline CDR1 reads ENHRY; CDR2 reads SYGVKD. Trimming stripped 4 bases from V and 0 bases from J, with 10 bases between.